The rows below give T cell receptor beta chains drawn from one sample of a study of blood T cell repertoires in COVID-19. Sequencing was performed with immunoSEQ multiplex PCR; in TCRdb, only in-frame clones are kept and a portion is missing. The data contain some 280,000 clones, around 81% of them singletons. Specimen: peripheral blood. These receptors all stem from a woman between 45 and 60 years old with active or convalescent COVID-19. The CDR3 runs from the conserved cysteine through the conserved F or W. D genes are given only for firm matches. Rows may omit the clone size; those that give it use once, few, many or a size class.

>15|TRBJ2-7|NA|TRBV2|TRBD1
CASRAPGTGGHEQYF
TGTGCCAGCAGGGCACCCGGGACAGGGGGCCACGAGCAGTACTTC
>16|TRBJ2-1|NA|TRBV9|NA
CASSMNQGPQGREQFF
TGTGCCAGCAGCATGAACCAGGGACCCCAGGGGCGGGAGCAGTTCTTC
>17|TRBJ2-1|NA|TRBV5-1|TRBD2
CASSLGSSGRLSNEQFF
TGCGCCAGCAGCTTGGGGAGTAGCGGGAGGTTATCCAATGAGCAGTTCTTC
>16|TRBJ2-7|NA|TRBV5-4|TRBD2
CASSSELAGVNSEQYF
TGTGCCAGCAGCTCGGAACTAGCGGGAGTAAACTCCGAGCAGTACTTC
>18|TRBJ2-5|NA|TRBV18|TRBD2
CASSPLRRLAGALQTQYF
TGTGCCAGCTCACCACTTCGGAGACTAGCGGGAGCCCTCCAGACCCAGTACTTC
>14|TRBJ2-1|NA|TRBV7-9|TRBD2
CASTGLAGVGEQFF
TGTGCCAGCACTGGACTAGCGGGAGTGGGTGAGCAGTTCTTC
>19|TRBJ2-2|NA|TRBV3-1/TRBV3-2|TRBD2
CASSQDPGLAGGITGELFF
TGTGCCAGCAGCCAAGATCCGGGACTAGCGGGAGGGATCACCGGGGAGCTGTTTTTT
>16|TRBJ1-6|NA|TRBV2|NA
CASLRSQSSYNSPLHF
TGTGCCAGCCTGAGATCGCAAAGCTCCTATAATTCACCCCTCCACTTT
>15|TRBJ1-4|NA|TRBV7-8|TRBD1
CASSTQGAANEKLFF
TGTGCCAGCAGCACCCAGGGGGCCGCGAATGAAAAACTGTTTTTT
>15|TRBJ2-1|NA|TRBV10-2|TRBD2
CASSPLAGQYNEQFF
TGCGCCAGCAGTCCCCTAGCGGGGCAATACAATGAGCAGTTCTTC
>13|TRBJ1-5|few|TRBV10-2|NA
CASGLSRYQPQHF
TGCGCCAGCGGGCTAAGCCGATATCAGCCCCAGCATTTT
>14|TRBJ2-7|NA|TRBV5-1|TRBD2
CASSLLPGGYEQYF
TGCGCCAGCAGCTTGCTCCCCGGGGGGTACGAGCAGTACTTC
>15|TRBJ2-5|NA|TRBV2|NA
CASSETRTGAETQYF
TGTGCCAGCAGCGAAACACGCACTGGGGCAGAGACCCAGTACTTC
>14|TRBJ1-2|NA|TRBV7-9|TRBD1
CASSPPGTGDGYTF
TGTGCCAGCAGCCCACCCGGGACAGGGGATGGCTACACCTTC
>13|TRBJ2-7|NA|TRBV15|NA
CATSREVAYEQYF
TGTGCCACCAGCAGAGAGGTAGCCTACGAGCAGTACTTC
>22|TRBJ2-3|NA|TRBV2|TRBD2
CASSEPRTDSLAGGPSTDTQYF
TGTGCCAGCAGTGAACCGAGGACAGACAGCCTAGCGGGAGGGCCTAGCACAGATACGCAGTATTTT
>15|TRBJ2-7|NA|TRBV27|TRBD2
CASSLVLAGAYEQYF
TGTGCCAGCAGTTTAGTCCTAGCGGGAGCCTACGAGCAGTACTTC
>14|TRBJ2-5|NA|TRBV5-1|TRBD2
CASSWGTRGETQYF
TGCGCCAGCAGCTGGGGGACTAGAGGAGAGACCCAGTACTTC
>16|TRBJ1-2|NA|TRBV14|NA
CASSRVRTASNYGYTF
TGTGCCAGCAGCCGGGTGAGGACAGCGTCTAACTATGGCTACACCTTC
>16|TRBJ2-1|NA|TRBV3-1/TRBV3-2|TRBD2
CASSARLAGANNEQFF
TGTGCCAGCAGCGCCCGACTAGCGGGAGCGAACAATGAGCAGTTCTTC
>14|TRBJ1-2|NA|TRBV19|NA
CASSIVGGLYGYTF
TGTGCCAGTAGTATAGTCGGGGGGCTCTATGGCTACACCTTC
>13|TRBJ2-7|NA|TRBV3-1/TRBV3-2|NA
CASSQRSGYEQYF
TGTGCCAGCAGCCAACGTAGCGGCTACGAGCAGTACTTC
>14|TRBJ1-2|NA|TRBV7-2|NA
CASSQNRANYGYTF
TGTGCCAGCAGTCAGAACAGGGCTAACTATGGCTACACCTTC
>15|TRBJ2-5|NA|TRBV2|NA
CASRDSRVQLETQYF
TGTGCCAGCAGGGATAGCAGGGTGCAGCTAGAGACCCAGTACTTC
>13|TRBJ2-5|once|TRBV27|TRBD2
CASSHLAGAAQYF
TGTGCCAGCAGTCACTTAGCGGGAGCGGCCCAGTACTTC
>12|TRBJ2-3|many|TRBV10-3|NA
CAISGGQTAQYF
TGTGCCATCAGTGGTGGGCAAACTGCGCAGTATTTT
>15|TRBJ2-3|NA|TRBV5-1|NA
CASSSLGQGTDTQYF
TGCGCCAGCAGCTCCCTGGGGCAGGGCACAGATACGCAGTATTTT
>13|TRBJ2-7|few|TRBV2|NA
CASIRDLGREQYF
TGTGCCAGCATCCGGGACTTAGGCCGAGAGCAGTACTTC
>14|TRBJ2-1|NA|TRBV10-3|TRBD2
CAIGRGTNYNEQFF
TGTGCCATCGGTCGGGGGACTAACTACAATGAGCAGTTCTTC
>15|TRBJ1-4|NA|TRBV5-1|NA
CASSPNGGQREKLFF
TGCGCCAGCAGCCCCAATGGCGGACAGCGGGAAAAACTGTTTTTT
>14|TRBJ1-1|NA|TRBV5-1|NA
CASSLVGRNTEAFF
TGCGCCAGCAGCTTGGTCGGGAGGAACACTGAAGCTTTCTTT
>17|TRBJ2-2|NA|TRBV18|TRBD2
CASSPLASGRGTGELFF
TGTGCCAGCTCACCACTGGCTAGCGGGAGAGGCACCGGGGAGCTGTTTTTT
>15|TRBJ2-7|NA|TRBV5-1|TRBD1
CASSLGTGVTYEQYF
TGCGCCAGCAGCTTGGGGACAGGGGTCACCTACGAGCAGTACTTC
>15|TRBJ1-2|NA|TRBV4-1|TRBD1
CASSPRTGGAYGYTF
TGCGCCAGCAGCCCCCGGACAGGGGGGGCCTATGGCTACACCTTC
>10|TRBJ2-1|NA|TRBV5-8|NA
CASSLTGEFF
TGTGCCAGCAGCTTAACAGGAGAGTTCTTC
>13|TRBJ2-7|once|TRBV30|NA
CAWDRDTTYEQYF
TGTGCCTGGGACCGGGACACGACCTACGAGCAGTACTTC
>12|TRBJ2-1|NA|TRBV15|NA
CATSRDRDEQFF
TGTGCCACCAGCAGAGACAGGGATGAGCAGTTCTTC
>12|TRBJ1-2|NA|TRBV5-1|NA
CASSLEQDGYTF
TGCGCCAGCAGCTTGGAACAGGATGGCTACACCTTC
>14|TRBJ1-1|NA|TRBV10-3|TRBD1
CAIRVQGMNTEAFF
TGTGCCATCAGGGTACAGGGGATGAACACTGAAGCTTTCTTT
>14|TRBJ2-1|NA|TRBV18|NA
CASSSAVSYNEQFF
TGTGCCAGCTCATCGGCGGTTTCCTACAATGAGCAGTTCTTC